The 2 T cell receptor beta chains below all came from one sample that was sequenced in a study of memory CD4+ T cells and cytomegalovirus serostatus. The sort gate was single viable CD3+CD4+CD8-CD45RO+ cells for memory CD4+ T cells. Produced via immunoSEQ multiplex PCR; TCRdb's table is partial and in-frame only. The data show about 42,000 clones, just under 80% seen once. The sequenced sample consisted of memory CD4+ T cells from blood. The receptor source for this set is an adult in good health and CMV-seronegative.

Concerning this clone: Other DNA variants within this sample encode the same CDR3. The rearrangement uses TRBV29-1 and TRBJ2-3; unclear D gene. V was clipped by 6 bases and J by 6 bases, with 7 bases between them. The CDR3 is 10 residues long. CDR1 is SQVTM and CDR2 is ANQGSEA in the germline V gene. DNA of the CDR3: TGCAGCGTGAGACCTGATACGCAGTATTTT. Protein product: CSVRPDTQYF.

V is TRBV28 and J is TRBJ2-4; D perhaps matches TRBD2 (6 bases). The CDR3 covers 16 residues. Trimming shortened V by 4 bases and J by 0 bases, and 13 bases separated the two germline ends. The V gene's germline CDR1 is MDHEN and CDR2 SYDVKM. As DNA, the CDR3 is TGTGCCAGCAGTTCATGGGGACTCCAAGCCAAAAACATTCAGTACTTC. Residues: CASSSWGLQAKNIQYF.